The 26 T cell receptor beta chains below were found in one sample sequenced in a study of graft-versus-host responses after intestinal transplantation. Generated by immunoSEQ multiplex PCR, the TCRdb table keeps only in-frame clones and is missing some. The sample yields tens of thousands of clones, about 80% seen once. Their recognized antigens are unknown. Sequences were derived from unstimulated CD4+ T cells sorted from spleen or lymph node cells, sampled before transplant. All receptors come from a human donor who was the organ donor for an intestinal transplant.

The chain joins TRBV6-1 to TRBJ1-6; D remains ambiguous. The V and J ends lost 6 bases and 8 bases respectively, with 17 bases between them. The CDR3 runs to 15 residues. The V gene's germline CDR1 is MNHNS and CDR2 SASEGT. The CDR3 is CASRYAVTADSPLHF. The CDR3 nucleotides read TGTGCCAGCAGGTACGCAGTCACTGCGGATTCACCCCTCCACTTT.

This clone came up once. The chain joins TRBV7-6 to TRBJ1-1; TRBD1 matches at 7 bases. This CDR3 is built from 16 residues. Germline assignment: CDR1 SGHVS and CDR2 FNYEAQ. With V trimmed by 5 bases and J by 3 bases, 12 bases remained unmatched. Here the CDR3 reads CASSPIFGRGDTEAFF. The DNA of the CDR3 is TGTGCCAGCAGCCCTATTTTTGGCAGGGGGGACACTGAAGCTTTCTTT.

The genes are TRBV27 and TRBJ1-3, with TRBD1 as a possible D gene (5 bases). The germline CDR1 and CDR2 sequences are MNHEY and SMNVEV (reference sequence). This CDR3 has 14 residues. V lost 6 bases and J 4 bases, leaving 13 bases between the germline ends. The CDR3 spells CASSSGYSGNTIYF. The CDR3 region has the DNA TGTGCCAGCAGCTCAGGGTATTCCGGAAACACCATATATTTT.

The gene calls are TRBV9 and TRBJ1-3, with 7 nucleotides matching TRBD1. The CDR3 contains 15 residues. The germline CDR1 and CDR2 sequences are SGDLS and YYNGEE. J gave up 2 bases and V 4 bases, and 6 bases lay outside the gene matches. Written as DNA, the CDR3 is TGTGCCAGCAGCTCATCGACAGGGCCTGGAAACACCATATATTTT. This encodes CASSSSTGPGNTIYF.

V and J are TRBV6-1 and TRBJ2-7, with 9 positions matching TRBD1. Germline-derived CDR1 and CDR2 are MNHNS and SASEGT. The CDR3 contains 15 residues. V was pared by 4 bases and J by 3 bases, with 7 bases of the junction left unmatched. This chain's CDR3 is CASSALGGQGYEQYV. The CDR3 DNA follows: TGTGCCAGCAGTGCCCTTGGGGGACAGGGCTACGAGCAGTACGTC.

The chain joins TRBV5-1 to TRBJ2-6; weak D call: TRBD1 (6 bases). The CDR3 runs to 14 residues. CDR1 SGHRS and CDR2 YFSETQ come from the germline V gene. V gave up 0 bases and J gave up 6 bases, with 7 bases separating them. CDR3 bases: TGCGCCAGCAGCTTGGCAGGGGAGGCCAACGTCCTGACTTTC. Its translation: CASSLAGEANVLTF.

The genes are TRBV6-6 and TRBJ2-1; 7 bases are shared with TRBD1. The CDR3 runs to 15 residues. CDR1 and CDR2 from the germline V gene are MNHNY and SVGAGI (reference sequence). After removal of 6 bases from V and 4 bases from J, the junction contained 9 bases not matched to a gene. The CDR3 is CASSRSGTAYNEQFF. CDR3 coding DNA: TGTGCCAGCAGCCGATCCGGGACAGCTTACAATGAGCAGTTCTTC.

The chain employs TRBV5-1 and TRBJ2-3; 8 bases align to TRBD2. CDR1 is SGHRS and CDR2 is YFSETQ in the germline V gene. V dropped 4 bases and J dropped 1; count of bases not matched to a gene: 8. There are 16 residues in the CDR3. For the CDR3, the DNA is TGCGCCAGCAGCCCGCCCTTCGGGGGGGGCACAGATACGCAGTATTTT. Encoded protein: CASSPPFGGGTDTQYF.

The rearrangement uses TRBV28 and TRBJ1-2; 7 bases fit TRBD1. After removal of 2 bases from V and 7 bases from J, the junction contained 10 bases not matched to a gene. The CDR3 is made up of 15 amino acids. Germline CDR1 is MDHEN and CDR2 is SYDVKM. DNA of the CDR3: TGTGCCAGCAGTTTACGACAGGGACGTAAGGGTGGCTACACCTTC. Protein: CASSLRQGRKGGYTF.

The chain carries TRBV5-6 and TRBJ1-5, with 8 bases aligning to TRBD1. V lost 3 bases to trimming and J lost 0 bases; unmatched junction nucleotides: 11. The CDR3 runs 18 residues. Germline CDR1 and CDR2: SGHDT and YYEEEE. The DNA of the CDR3 is TGTGCCAGCAGCTCGACCGGGACAGGAGTTTATAGCAATCAGCCCCAGCATTTT. Translated: CASSSTGTGVYSNQPQHF.

V is TRBV5-1 and J is TRBJ1-6; 10 bases match TRBD1. The germline V gene has CDR1 SGHRS and CDR2 YFSETQ. Unmatched junction bases numbered 6, after V lost 3 bases and J lost 9 bases. The CDR3 length is 15 residues. CDR3 protein: CASSSGTGVSSPLHF. In nucleotides, the CDR3 is TGCGCCAGCAGCTCCGGGACAGGGGTAAGTTCACCCCTCCACTTT.

The gene calls are TRBV2 and TRBJ1-1; the match to TRBD1 covers 10 bases. CDR3 length: 15 amino acids. V shed 6 bases, J shed 4 bases, and the junction held 8 bases outside the gene matches. Germline V gene sequence: CDR1 SNHLY, CDR2 FYNNEI. CDR3 bases: TGTGCCAGCAGCGGGGACAGGGGTTTTCGCACTGAAGCTTTCTTT. It yields the protein CASSGDRGFRTEAFF.

The V gene is TRBV18, the J gene TRBJ1-4, with D possibly being TRBD1 (6 bases). This CDR3 has 15 residues. CDR1 and CDR2 (germline): KGHSH, LQKENI. V shed 5 bases and J shed 0 bases, with 10 bases lying between them. Here the CDR3 reads CASSLQGPTNEKLFF. The CDR3 nucleotides read TGTGCCAGCTCATTACAGGGACCAACTAATGAAAAACTGTTTTTT.

The J gene is TRBJ1-1, the V gene TRBV7-6; D is perhaps TRBD1 (6 bases). The CDR3 loop spans 16 amino acids. Trimming left V 1 base short and J 0 bases short, with 12 bases between. Germline V gives CDR1 SGHVS, CDR2 FNYEAQ. CDR3 in DNA: TGTGCCAGCAGCTTAGAGGTGGGGACATTGAACACTGAAGCTTTCTTT. It codes for CASSLEVGTLNTEAFF.

The CDR3 spells CASNPGGNSNQPQHF. CDR3 coding DNA: TGTGCCAGCAACCCCGGGGGTAATAGCAATCAGCCCCAGCATTTT. The chain carries TRBV6-6 and TRBJ1-5, with a weak D call TRBD1 (5 bases). Between the trimmed V and J ends, which lost 7 bases and 0 bases, there was a span of 13 bases. Germline V gene sequence: CDR1 MNHNY, CDR2 SVGAGI (reference sequence). This CDR3 is built from 15 residues.

V is TRBV5-1 and J is TRBJ1-2; possible D gene TRBD1, 6 bases. Germline-derived CDR1 and CDR2 are SGHRS and YFSETQ. There are 15 residues in the CDR3. The V end was cut by 4 bases, the J end by 2 bases, with 15 bases between. The CDR3, as DNA: TGCGCCAGCAGCCCCCGGACAGACCGGAACTATGGCTACACCTTC. Its translation: CASSPRTDRNYGYTF.

In nucleotides, the CDR3 is TGTGCCAGCAGAGAGTGGCCGTGGGGGGGGACACAAGAGACCCAGTACTTC. It yields the protein CASREWPWGGTQETQYF. The V call is TRBV2, the J call TRBJ2-5; the D gene is possibly TRBD2 (7 bases). The V and J ends lost 6 bases and 2 bases respectively, with 22 bases between them. CDR1 SNHLY and CDR2 FYNNEI come from the germline V gene. CDR3 length equals 17 residues.

This clone was seen only once. The V and J genes are TRBV12-1 and TRBJ2-7; the D call in the table, TRBD2, was not verified against the DNA. TRBV12-1 is a pseudogene segment. This CDR3 comprises 22 residues. The CDR3: CASSFNSKTPSGGPPRSYEQYV. The DNA for the CDR3 is TGTGCCAGCAGCTTTAACTCTAAAACGCCTAGCGGGGGTCCCCCCAGGTCCTACGAGCAGTACGTC.

This clone was picked up a small number of times. The rearrangement uses TRBV6-1 and TRBJ1-6, with D possibly matching TRBD1 (5 bases). The germline V gene has CDR1 MNHNS and CDR2 SASEGT. V was clipped by 4 bases and J by 8 bases, with 15 bases between them. The CDR3 is 15 amino acids. CDR3 sequence (DNA): TGTGCCAGCAGTGTGACGACAGACATAGATTCACCCCTCCACTTT. Translating gives CASSVTTDIDSPLHF.

CDR3 sequence: CASSQDPGTNDQPQHF. For the CDR3, the DNA is TGCGCCAGCAGCCAAGATCCCGGGACAAACGATCAGCCCCAGCATTTT. The chain uses TRBV4-3 and TRBJ1-5, with D possibly matching TRBD1 (6 bases). The CDR3 is made up of 16 amino acids. Germline CDR1 LGHNA, CDR2 YSLEER. Trimming stripped 0 bases from V and 5 bases from J, with 14 bases between.

V and J are TRBV7-9 and TRBJ1-1, with 7 bases aligning to TRBD1. Germline loops: CDR1 SEHNR, CDR2 FQNEAQ (reference sequence). This CDR3 spans 15 amino acids. J gave up 1 base and V 2 bases, and 4 bases lay outside the gene matches. The CDR3 DNA sequence: TGTGCCAGCAGCTTAAGGGGGCTTGCGAACACTGAAGCTTTCTTT. Amino acid sequence: CASSLRGLANTEAFF.

This chain uses TRBV28 with TRBJ1-2, with D possibly being TRBD1 (6 bases). This CDR3 is 13 amino acids long. V was cut by 6 bases and J by 6 bases, with 14 bases left in between. From germline, CDR1 is MDHEN and CDR2 SYDVKM. CDR3 coding DNA: TGTGCCAGCAGACTAACAGGGTTACATGGCTACACCTTC. This translates into CASRLTGLHGYTF.

J is TRBJ2-3 and V is TRBV18, with D perhaps TRBD1 (6 bases). This CDR3 contains 18 residues. Germline loops: CDR1 KGHSH, CDR2 LQKENI. The V end lost 3 bases, the J end lost 8 bases, and 27 bases lay between the germline ends. CDR3 in DNA: TGTGCCAGCTCACCCTCACAACCCGACAGGCCACACCACCGTACGCAGTATTTT. It yields the protein CASSPSQPDRPHHRTQYF.

V and J are TRBV30 and TRBJ2-3; 8 bases fit TRBD2. Germline assignment: CDR1 GTSNPN and CDR2 SVGIG (reference sequence). V shed 6 bases, J shed 4 bases, and the junction held 12 bases outside the gene matches. The CDR3 is made up of 15 amino acids. CDR3 DNA: TGTGCCTGCCTTTTAGCGGGACGGAGCCCAGATACGCAGTATTTT. Its translation: CACLLAGRSPDTQYF. The entire variable domain, with the rest obtained from reference TRBV30 and TRBJ2-3, is as follows: SQTIHQWPATLVQPVGSPLSLECTVEGTSNPNLYWYRQAAGRGLQLLFYSVGIGQISSEVPQNLSASRPQDRQFILSSKKLLLSDSGFYLCACLLAGRSPDTQYFGPGTRLTVL.

The chain links TRBV6-5 to TRBJ2-7; maybe TRBD1 (6 bases). Trimming took off 10 bases at V and 4 bases at J, with 11 bases between the two ends. This CDR3 is 11 amino acids long. The germline CDR1 and CDR2 sequences are MNHEY and SVGAGI. This CDR3 is CATRTEYEQYV. CDR3 DNA: TGTGCCACCCGGACAGAGTACGAGCAGTACGTC.

The V and J genes are TRBV19 and TRBJ1-5; maybe TRBD1 (5 bases). This CDR3 has 15 amino acids. The germline CDR1 and CDR2 sequences are LNHDA and SQIVND (reference sequence). V lost 0 bases and J lost 4, with 10 bases in between. CDR3 in amino acids: CASSIDLGGNQPQHF. The DNA of the CDR3 is TGTGCCAGTAGTATAGATCTCGGGGGGAATCAGCCCCAGCATTTT.